This T cell receptor (beta chain) was found in a study of cytomegalovirus exposure and HLA in healthy donors. General study findings and limits: The study listed approximately 160 cytomegalovirus-associated TCR beta chains. In a later analysis, V- and J-gene trimming of beta chains associated with a DCLRE1C missense variant, replicated independently. The majority of TCR sequences were rare, yet some public TCRs appeared in many donors.

CDR3 size: 14 residues. CDR1 is LGHNA and CDR2 is YNFKEQ in the germline V gene. Trimming took 1 base from V and 0 from J; bases not matched to a gene: 0. To note about this clone: Its target is unknown.

The PCR made use of 60 Vbeta and 13 Jbeta primers. Produced via immunoSEQ multiplex PCR; TCRdb's table is partial and in-frame only. The repertoire consists of 180,000 or so clones, with about 83% occurring once and the leading ten covering about 3%. Input material: PBMCs. This receptor was taken from a female donor in good health and CMV-seronegative. This chain joins TRBV4-2 and TRBJ2-7; the match to TRBD1 covers 7 bases. The CDR3 sequence is CASSQGDSSYEQYF. In nucleotides, the CDR3 is TGTGCCAGCAGCCAAGGGGACAGCTCCTACGAGCAGTACTTC.